A single sample gave rise to the 30 T cell receptor beta chains below, sequenced in a study of siplizumab effects on memory and regulatory T cells. Here immunoSEQ multiplex PCR was the method, and the copy in TCRdb shows in-frame clones only, minus some. This repertoire shows about 120,000 clones, around 93% found once; its top ten account for over 0.15%. Sequencing was performed on non-Treg CD4+ T cells sorted from blood. The receptors here all came from a human donor in good health.

The chain uses TRBV30 and TRBJ1-2; the match to TRBD1 covers 7 bases. Per germline, CDR1 GTSNPN and CDR2 SVGIG (reference sequence). V lost 1 base, J lost 4 bases, and 0 bases stayed unmatched. This CDR3 region has 12 residues. The CDR3 sequence: CAWSGDSYGYTF. The CDR3 coding sequence is TGTGCCTGGAGTGGGGACAGCTATGGCTACACCTTC.

The chain employs TRBV6-5 and TRBJ1-2, with D maybe TRBD1 (5 bases). Looked up from germline, CDR1 is MNHEY and CDR2 is SVGAGI. CDR3 length: 14 amino acids. Trimming removed 4 bases at V and 3 bases at J, with 12 bases between. The DNA for the CDR3 is TGTGCCAGCAGTTTCAGGGCCAGGGACTATGGCTACACCTTC. Amino acid sequence: CASSFRARDYGYTF.

V and J are TRBV25-1 and TRBJ1-1; D gene ambiguous. The ends were cut back, 4 bases at V and 4 bases at J, with 16 bases in the middle. This CDR3 contains 15 residues. In germline, CDR1 is MGHDK, CDR2 SYGVNS. This CDR3 reads CASSGRGLSTTEAFF. Written as DNA, the CDR3 is TGTGCCAGCAGTGGACGCGGCCTAAGTACCACTGAAGCTTTCTTT.

V usage is TRBV5-6 and J usage is TRBJ2-3, with 8 nucleotides matching TRBD2. J gave up 2 bases and V 1 base, and 9 bases lay outside the gene matches. CDR3 length: 17 residues. Germline V gene lookup returns CDR1 SGHDT and CDR2 YYEEEE. The CDR3 reads CASSLRLAGGFTDTQYF. CDR3 nucleotide sequence: TGTGCCAGCAGCTTGAGGTTGGCGGGGGGTTTCACAGATACGCAGTATTTT.

This clone was seen a few times. The chain uses TRBV6-1 and TRBJ1-2, with D possibly being TRBD1 (5 bases). The CDR3 loop spans 14 amino acids. CDR1 and CDR2 from the germline V gene are MNHNS and SASEGT. Trimming removed 7 bases at V and 5 bases at J, with 17 bases between. DNA for the CDR3: TGTGCCAGCACAGTGGGGGACTCGGCTTATGGCTACACCTTC. Translation gives CASTVGDSAYGYTF.

The chain has TRBV27 and TRBJ2-3, with 8 bases that match TRBD1. From germline, CDR1 is MNHEY and CDR2 SMNVEV (reference sequence). The length of the CDR3 is 16 residues. The ends lost 3 bases at V and 11 bases at J; junction bases unmatched: 16. The CDR3 DNA reads TGTGCCAGCAGTTTGATGCCAGGGACAGGCAGTCTTGGGCAGTATTTT. As protein: CASSLMPGTGSLGQYF.

This chain joins TRBV10-3 and TRBJ2-4; possible D gene TRBD1, 7 bases. The germline V gene encodes CDR1 ENHRY and CDR2 SYGVKD. The CDR3 spans 12 residues. V lost 6 bases and J lost 15, with 18 bases in between. The CDR3 DNA is TGTGCCATCAGCGGGGGAGACAGGGAATGGTACTTC. This gives the protein CAISGGDREWYF.

The chain employs TRBV5-6 and TRBJ2-5, with 12 bases aligning to TRBD2. The V gene's germline CDR1 is SGHDT and CDR2 YYEEEE. V dropped 5 bases and J dropped 5; count of bases not matched to a gene: 7. The CDR3 loop spans 15 amino acids. DNA for the CDR3: TGTGCCAGCAGTGGACCCGGGACTAGCGGGGAGACCCAGTACTTC. Encoded protein: CASSGPGTSGETQYF. The complete variable domain, with remaining parts taken from reference TRBV5-6 and TRBJ2-5, reads DAGVTQSPTHLIKTRGQQVTLRCSPKSGHDTVSWYQQALGQGPQFIFQYYEEEERQRGNFPDRFSGHQFPNYSSELNVNALLLGDSALYLCASSGPGTSGETQYFGPGTRLLVL.

J is TRBJ2-7 and V is TRBV28; 11 bases are a match to TRBD1. Germline trimming cut 9 bases from V and 2 bases from J; bases unmatched to any gene: 6. The CDR3 sequence is 14 residues long. Germline V gene lookup returns CDR1 MDHEN and CDR2 SYDVKM. CDR3 sequence reads: CASLDRGLPYEQYF. The CDR3 DNA is TGTGCCAGTTTGGACAGGGGGCTCCCCTACGAGCAGTACTTC.

This sequence joins TRBV6-5 and TRBJ1-4, with D perhaps TRBD1 (6 bases). Trimming removed 6 bases at V and 5 bases at J, with 16 bases between. The germline V gene has CDR1 MNHEY and CDR2 SVGAGI. This CDR3 spans 15 amino acids. The CDR3 region is CASRINRDRNEKLFF. DNA for the CDR3: TGTGCCAGCAGGATTAACAGGGATAGGAATGAAAAACTGTTTTTT.

This chain connects TRBV5-4 to TRBJ2-7; 7 bases map to TRBD1. J gave up 1 base and V 4 bases, and 8 bases lay outside the gene matches. CDR3 size: 15 residues. Germline-derived CDR1 and CDR2 are SGHNT and YYREEE (reference sequence). The CDR3 protein is CASSPDRVLSYEQYF. Written as DNA, the CDR3 is TGTGCCAGCAGCCCCGACAGGGTGTTATCCTACGAGCAGTACTTC.

This chain uses TRBV28 with TRBJ2-1, with 9 nucleotides matching TRBD2. V trimming: 6 bases; J trimming: 8 bases; junction bases outside the gene matches: 5. CDR1 and CDR2 (germline): MDHEN, SYDVKM. The CDR3 has 13 amino acids. In nucleotides, the CDR3 is TGTGCCAGCAGGCGGGGGGGCATCTATGAGCAGTTCTTC. It specifies CASRRGGIYEQFF. The full variable domain, its missing parts supplied by reference TRBV28 and TRBJ2-1, is DVKVTQSSRYLVKRTGEKVFLECVQDMDHENMFWYRQDPGLGLRLIYFSYDVKMKEKGDIPEGYSVSREKKERFSLILESASTNQTSMYLCASRRGGIYEQFFGPGTRLTVL.

In this sample, this clone turned up a few times. J is TRBJ2-7 and V is TRBV7-2, with 9 bases identical to TRBD2. V was pared by 5 bases and J by 9 bases, with 11 bases of the junction left unmatched. The CDR3 loop spans 14 amino acids. CDR1 and CDR2 (germline): SGHTA, FQGNSA. The CDR3 DNA is TGTGCCAGCAGCACGGGGACTAGCCCAGGGGGGCAGTACTTC. As protein: CASSTGTSPGGQYF.

The chain is built from TRBV28 and TRBJ1-6, with TRBD1 matching 8 bases. Germline CDR1 MDHEN, CDR2 SYDVKM. The CDR3 length is 16 residues. With 8 bases clipped from V and 7 bases from J, the junction kept 13 bases outside the gene matches. The CDR3 sequence is CASFSTGPGGNSPLHF. CDR3 coding DNA: TGTGCCAGCTTTTCCACGGGGCCAGGGGGCAATTCACCCCTCCACTTT.

The chain couples TRBV6-1 to TRBJ1-3, with D uncertain. The length of the CDR3 is 14 residues. Germline lookup yields CDR1 MNHNS and CDR2 SASEGT. Between the trimmed V and J ends, which lost 4 bases and 4 bases, there was a span of 11 bases. Written as DNA, the CDR3 is TGTGCCAGCAGTGGAGGGCTTTCCGGAAACACCATATATTTT. Translating gives CASSGGLSGNTIYF.

The rearrangement uses TRBV19 and TRBJ2-7; D is undetermined. V was shortened by 4 bases and J by 0 bases, with 7 bases between the two germline ends. Germline CDR1 is LNHDA and CDR2 is SQIVND (reference sequence). There are 13 residues in the CDR3. The CDR3 DNA reads TGTGCCAGTAGTAGCGGAGACTCCTACGAGCAGTACTTC. It specifies CASSSGDSYEQYF.

The chain recombines TRBV7-3 with TRBJ1-3, with unresolved D. Germline V gene data show CDR1 as SGHTA and CDR2 as FQGTGA. V lost 5 bases and J 2 bases, leaving 13 bases between the germline ends. The CDR3 is 15 amino acids. CDR3 in DNA: TGTGCCAGCAGCCGGGAGGTCGGGGCTGGAAACACCATATATTTT. As protein: CASSREVGAGNTIYF.

This clone showed up just a few times. The V gene is TRBV19, the J gene TRBJ1-1; no definite D call. CDR1 is LNHDA, CDR2 SQIVND, per germline (reference sequence). Trimming removed 1 base at V and 2 bases at J, with 11 bases between. CDR3 length equals 15 residues. The CDR3 loop is CASSIGAQTNTEAFF. For the CDR3, the DNA is TGTGCCAGTAGTATAGGAGCACAGACTAACACTGAAGCTTTCTTT.

This clone has only a few counts. V and J are TRBV7-2 and TRBJ2-5; 12 bases line up with TRBD1. The CDR3 contains 14 residues. Germline V lookup: CDR1 SGHTA, CDR2 FQGNSA. V was clipped by 5 bases and J by 5 bases; unmatched bases: 3. The CDR3 sequence is CASSRDRGRETQYF. CDR3 nucleotide sequence: TGTGCCAGCAGCCGGGACAGGGGGCGGGAGACCCAGTACTTC.

The CDR3 here is CASSPEGHPNQPQHF. In nucleotides, the CDR3 is TGTGCCAGCAGCCCAGAAGGGCACCCCAATCAGCCCCAGCATTTT. The gene calls are TRBV9 and TRBJ1-5; D gene unclear. The CDR3 is 15 residues long. Germline CDR1 SGDLS, CDR2 YYNGEE. The germline V and J ends were trimmed by 4 bases and 3 bases, with 14 bases remaining between them.

The chain is built from TRBV2 and TRBJ2-6; D call uncertain. CDR3 length: 12 residues. Trimming pared 9 bases from V and 4 bases from J, leaving 7 bases between. Germline loops: CDR1 SNHLY, CDR2 FYNNEI. The CDR3 DNA follows: TGTGCCAGTGCCAGAGGGGCCAACGTCCTGACTTTC. Translation gives CASARGANVLTF.

The chain is built from TRBV4-1 and TRBJ2-5; 10 nucleotides agree with TRBD2. The V gene end was trimmed by 1 base and the J gene end by 5 bases; junction bases not matched to a gene: 7. In germline, CDR1 is MGHRA, CDR2 YSYEKL. CDR3 length equals 16 residues. Written as DNA, the CDR3 is TGCGCCAGCAGCCAAGTTCAGCGGGGGGGCCGGGAGACCCAGTACTTC. This gives the protein CASSQVQRGGRETQYF.

The rearrangement uses TRBV18 and TRBJ2-7; no definite D call. V lost 3 bases and J 11 bases, leaving 23 bases between the germline ends. This CDR3 contains 15 residues. CDR1 and CDR2 from the germline V gene are KGHSH and LQKENI. CDR3 sequence reads: CASSPTDDRLAPKYF. The CDR3 nucleotides read TGTGCCAGCTCACCCACGGACGATAGACTCGCACCGAAGTACTTC.

J is TRBJ2-7 and V is TRBV4-2; TRBD2 aligns across 7 bases. The V segment lost 4 bases and the J segment 1 base; nucleotides outside the gene matches: 7. CDR3 length: 15 residues. Germline assignment: CDR1 LGHNA and CDR2 YNFKEQ. CDR3: CASSPRTSSSYEQYF. The CDR3 region has the DNA TGTGCCAGCAGCCCCCGGACTAGTAGTTCCTACGAGCAGTACTTC.

This rearrangement joins TRBV19 to TRBJ1-2; D is undetermined. The CDR3 runs 15 residues. The V end was cut by 3 bases, the J end by 1 base, with 12 bases between. CDR1 is LNHDA, CDR2 SQIVND, per germline (reference sequence). CDR3 sequence reads: CASSIGPTGNYGYTF. CDR3 DNA: TGTGCCAGTAGTATTGGCCCCACGGGTAACTATGGCTACACCTTC.

The genes are TRBV15 and TRBJ2-5, with D tentatively TRBD2 (6 bases). Trimming removed 1 base from V and 5 bases from J, with 11 bases in between. The germline V gene encodes CDR1 LNHNV and CDR2 YYDKDF (reference sequence). The CDR3 sequence is 14 residues long. The CDR3 DNA sequence: TGTGCCACCAGCAGAGGGCGGGGATGGGAGACCCAGTACTTC. Protein: CATSRGRGWETQYF. Complete variable domain (other parts from reference TRBV15 and TRBJ2-5): DAMVIQNPRYQVTQFGKPVTLSCSQTLNHNVMYWYQQKSSQAPKLLFHYYDKDFNNEADTPDNFQSRRPNTSFCFLDIRSPGLGDTAMYLCATSRGRGWETQYFGPGTRLLVL.

The gene calls are TRBV10-3 and TRBJ1-1; 12 nucleotides align to TRBD1. Unmatched junction bases numbered 1, after V lost 8 bases and J lost 0 bases. CDR1 is ENHRY, CDR2 SYGVKD, per germline. This CDR3 is built from 14 residues. The DNA for the CDR3 is TGTGCCATCGGGACAGGGGGCCTGAACACTGAAGCTTTCTTT. The encoded protein is CAIGTGGLNTEAFF.

This chain connects TRBV5-4 to TRBJ1-2, with D maybe TRBD1 (6 bases). The V gene lost 0 bases and the J gene lost 6 bases, with 18 bases spanning the gap. Looked up from germline, CDR1 is SGHNT and CDR2 is YYREEE (reference sequence). The CDR3 contains 16 residues. The CDR3 loop is CASSLDRESTLDGYTF. The CDR3 DNA follows: TGTGCCAGCAGCTTGGACAGGGAGAGTACCTTGGATGGCTACACCTTC.

The chain couples TRBV10-1 to TRBJ2-2; D is ambiguous. Germline V gene data show CDR1 as WNHNN and CDR2 as SYGVQD (reference sequence). The CDR3 sequence is 17 residues long. Trimming took 2 bases from V and 0 from J, leaving 13 bases between them. CDR3 loop: CASSEPLWSANTGELFF. CDR3 coding DNA: TGCGCCAGCAGTGAGCCCCTTTGGTCGGCGAACACCGGGGAGCTGTTTTTT.

J is TRBJ2-7 and V is TRBV4-2; D assignment may be TRBD1 or TRBD2 (5 bases each). Germline V gives CDR1 LGHNA, CDR2 YNFKEQ. The CDR3 has 15 residues. V gave up 3 bases and J gave up 2 bases, with 14 bases separating them. In DNA, the CDR3 is TGTGCCAGCAGCCAGTTAGGGACGTTCACCTACGAGCAGTACTTC. This codes for CASSQLGTFTYEQYF.